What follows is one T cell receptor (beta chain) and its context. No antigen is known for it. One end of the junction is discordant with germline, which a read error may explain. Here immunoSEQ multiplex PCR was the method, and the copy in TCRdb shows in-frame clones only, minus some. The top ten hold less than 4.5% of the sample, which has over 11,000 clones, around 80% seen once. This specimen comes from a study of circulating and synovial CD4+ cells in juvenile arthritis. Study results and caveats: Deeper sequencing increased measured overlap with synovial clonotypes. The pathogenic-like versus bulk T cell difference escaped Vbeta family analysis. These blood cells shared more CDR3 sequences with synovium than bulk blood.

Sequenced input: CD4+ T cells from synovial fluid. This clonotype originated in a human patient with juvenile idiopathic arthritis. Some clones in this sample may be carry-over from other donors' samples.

The CDR3: CASTVTGLTPYF. CDR3 nucleotide sequence: TGTGCCAGTACGGTTACAGGGCTGACCCCTTACTTT. The chain couples TRBV2 to TRBJ1-4; weak D call: TRBD1 (6 bases). Germline V gene data show CDR1 as SNHLY and CDR2 as FYNNEI. The CDR3 runs 12 residues.